These 9 T cell receptor beta chains were sequenced from one sample in a study of cytomegalovirus exposure and HLA in healthy donors. PCR amplification relied on 60 Vbeta primers (plus 13 Jbeta primers). The assay was immunoSEQ multiplex PCR, and TCRdb's table has in-frame clones only and misses some. The repertoire holds under 90,000 clones, more than 70% seen once, with 2% to 2.5% in the top ten. Sequenced input: PBMCs. The receptors originated from a middle-aged man in good health and CMV-seronegative.

In this sample, this clone turned up once. V gene TRBV7-9 combines with J gene TRBJ2-3, with D unclear. The V end was cut by 0 bases, the J end by 2 bases, with 6 bases between. Germline V gene sequence: CDR1 SEHNR, CDR2 FQNEAQ (reference sequence). This CDR3 is 14 amino acids long. CDR3 loop: CASSLAGDTDTQYF. As DNA, the CDR3 is TGTGCCAGCAGCTTAGCCGGAGACACAGATACGCAGTATTTT.

This clone was seen only a few times. This sequence joins TRBV25-1 and TRBJ1-5; no reliable D call. Trimming removed 4 bases at V and 1 base at J, with 8 bases between. Per germline, CDR1 MGHDK and CDR2 SYGVNS. This CDR3 has 14 amino acids. CDR3: CASSGTGSNQPQHF. As DNA, the CDR3 is TGTGCCAGCAGTGGGACTGGGAGCAATCAGCCCCAGCATTTT.

This clone was found a few times. The CDR3 DNA sequence: TGCAGCGTTGAAGCGGGACAGGGGTATGAGCAGTTCTTC. It specifies CSVEAGQGYEQFF. The V and J genes are TRBV29-1 and TRBJ2-7, with 10 bases lining up with TRBD1. The J call may be faulty, since TRBJ2-1 better matches the DNA end. CDR1 and CDR2 from the germline V gene are SQVTM and ANQGSEA. This CDR3 spans 13 amino acids.

The rearrangement joins TRBV11-2 to TRBJ2-2; D possibly corresponds to TRBD1 (6 bases). From germline, CDR1 is SGHAT and CDR2 FQNNGV. There are 15 residues in the CDR3. Trimming took 0 bases from V and 3 from J, leaving 8 bases between them. The CDR3 DNA reads as TGTGCCAGCAGCTTAGACACAGGGTACACCGGGGAGCTGTTTTTT. Encoded protein: CASSLDTGYTGELFF.

The chain employs TRBV6-1 and TRBJ2-7; TRBD2 is a possible D gene (5 bases). V lost 6 bases and J lost 4, with 7 bases in between. The CDR3 sequence is 11 residues long. Germline loops: CDR1 MNHNS, CDR2 SASEGT. The CDR3 spells CASRRVYEQYF. The DNA of the CDR3 is TGTGCCAGCAGGCGGGTTTACGAGCAGTACTTC.

The CDR3 spells CATSRAAKSTNEKLFF. The CDR3 DNA reads TGTGCCACCAGCAGAGCCGCGAAATCAACTAATGAAAAACTGTTTTTT. This rearrangement joins TRBV15 to TRBJ1-4; D gene ambiguous. From germline, CDR1 is LNHNV and CDR2 YYDKDF (reference sequence). CDR3 size: 16 residues. V lost 1 base and J lost 0, with 9 bases in between.

The chain links TRBV29-1 to TRBJ1-1; TRBD1 matches at 7 bases. V gave up 7 bases and J gave up 1 base; unmatched junction bases: 3. Germline CDR1 and CDR2: SQVTM and ANQGSEA. This CDR3 has 12 amino acids. The CDR3 here is CSAGQSNTEAFF. DNA for the CDR3: TGCAGCGCGGGACAGTCGAACACTGAAGCTTTCTTT.

This clone was observed a single time. V is TRBV7-8 and J is TRBJ1-5, with a possible D match to TRBD1 (5 bases). V gave up 0 bases and J gave up 3 bases, with 9 bases separating them. Per germline, CDR1 SGHVS and CDR2 FQNEAQ. The CDR3 loop spans 15 amino acids. The CDR3 is CASSLAQTDNQPQHF. CDR3 bases: TGTGCCAGCAGCTTAGCGCAGACAGACAATCAGCCCCAGCATTTT.

The V and J genes are TRBV5-6 and TRBJ2-7; 7 bases are shared with TRBD1. Germline-derived CDR1 and CDR2 are SGHDT and YYEEEE. V lost 4 bases, J lost 3 bases, and 7 bases stayed unmatched. The CDR3 length is 14 residues. CDR3 bases: TGTGCCAGCAGCAATCCGGGACAGTTCTACGAGCAGTACTTC. Amino acids: CASSNPGQFYEQYF.